This T cell receptor beta chain derives from a study of CD8 T cells in Susac syndrome. The length of the CDR3 is 13 residues. The V gene end was trimmed by 8 bases and the J gene end by 6 bases; junction bases not matched to a gene: 11. Germline V gene lookup returns CDR1 DFQATT and CDR2 SNEGSKA (reference sequence). When the RNA was reverse transcribed, random hexamers were used with an input of 0.5 to 1 ug. The TCR beta CDR3 was amplified by immunoSEQ multiplex PCR across 54 Vbeta, 13 Jbeta. TCRdb passed the immunoSEQ multiplex PCR reads through MiXCR, listing each CDR3 protein once. The sample yields 180,000 or so distinct CDR3 sequences, 90% to 95% seen once.

The chain has TRBV20-1 and TRBJ1-2, with 8 bases lining up with TRBD1. Sequences were obtained from CD4+ T cells from PBMCs. The receptor was isolated from a human donor with multiple sclerosis. The CDR3 DNA reads TGCAGTCTACCGGACAGGGAATTCCATGGCTACACCTTC. As protein: CSLPDREFHGYTF.